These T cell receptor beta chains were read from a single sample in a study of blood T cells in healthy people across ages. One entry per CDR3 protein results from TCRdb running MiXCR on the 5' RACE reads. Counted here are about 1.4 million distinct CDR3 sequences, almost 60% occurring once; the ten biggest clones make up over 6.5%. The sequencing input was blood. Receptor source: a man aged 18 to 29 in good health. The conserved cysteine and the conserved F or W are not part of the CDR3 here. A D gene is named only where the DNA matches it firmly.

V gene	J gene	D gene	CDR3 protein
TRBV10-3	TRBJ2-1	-	AITPGRNYNEQF
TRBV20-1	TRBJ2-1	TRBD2	SAPLLGTNNEQF
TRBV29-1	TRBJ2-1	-	SAEGGSPYNEQF
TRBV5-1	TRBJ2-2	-	ASSSRTENTGELF
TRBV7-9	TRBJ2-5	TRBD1	ASRGPGQVPLEQY
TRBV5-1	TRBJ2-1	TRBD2	ASSTGTSSIYNEQF
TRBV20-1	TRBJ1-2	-	SARAGGIGGYT
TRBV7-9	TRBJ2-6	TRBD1	ASIQPSGTVLSGANVLT
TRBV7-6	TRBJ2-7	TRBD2	ASSLRPGLPYEQY
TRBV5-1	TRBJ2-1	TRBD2	ASDRLAGGSEQF
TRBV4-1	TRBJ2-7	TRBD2	ASSQDVRGDEQY
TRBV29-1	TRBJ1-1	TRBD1	SVVPGQWDTEAF